Below, 20 T cell receptor beta chains from the same sample are listed, as sequenced in a study of T cell responses to AZD1222 COVID-19 vaccine. TCRdb keeps only in-frame clones here, not all; method: immunoSEQ multiplex PCR. Altogether 150,000 to 200,000 clones are present, roughly nine tenths being singletons, with the ten largest covering over 1.5%. Sequences were derived from peripheral blood, sampled 28 days after the second AZD1222 dose. The receptors originated from an adult who received the AZD1222 COVID-19 vaccine.

The genes are TRBV7-2 and TRBJ2-4; 7 positions agree with TRBD2. The V and J ends lost 0 bases and 11 bases, in that order; junction bases with no gene match: 1. Germline V gene lookup returns CDR1 SGHTA and CDR2 FQGNSA. The CDR3 spans 12 residues. CDR3 coding DNA: TGTGCCAGCAGCTTAGCGCGGGGGTTTCAGTACTTC. It translates to CASSLARGFQYF.

The chain joins TRBV3-1 (or the pseudogene TRBV3-2) to TRBJ2-7; TRBD2 aligns across 7 bases. Germline CDR1 LGHDT, CDR2 YNNKEL (reference sequence). This CDR3 region has 15 residues. V lost 1 base and J lost 2; bases outside the gene matches: 5. CDR3 coding DNA: TGTGCCAGCAGCCAAGGGGTCGGGGGGACCTACGAGCAGTACTTC. Translating it yields CASSQGVGGTYEQYF.

The chain recombines TRBV5-1 with TRBJ2-3; D tentatively fits TRBD1 or TRBD2 (6 bases each). Trimming removed 4 bases at V and 1 base at J, with 19 bases between. The CDR3 is 17 residues long. Germline CDR1 and CDR2: SGHRS and YFSETQ. This CDR3 reads CASSRTAGGRRTDTQYF. In DNA, the CDR3 is TGCGCCAGCAGCCGGACAGCCGGGGGTCGCCGCACAGATACGCAGTATTTT.

The chain carries TRBV6-1 and TRBJ1-1; no firm D call. Germline V lookup: CDR1 MNHNS, CDR2 SASEGT. Between the trimmed V and J ends, which lost 0 bases and 10 bases, there was a span of 12 bases. The CDR3 totals 13 residues. The CDR3 protein is CASSEAFTTRAFF. CDR3 nucleotides: TGTGCCAGCAGTGAAGCGTTTACAACGAGAGCTTTCTTT.

The chain has TRBV7-6 and TRBJ1-6; no definite D call. The germline gives CDR1 SGHVS, CDR2 FNYEAQ. The CDR3 totals 16 residues. Trimming left V 0 bases short and J 6 bases short, with 12 bases between. CDR3 protein: CASSLARGGSNSPLHF. The CDR3 bases are TGTGCCAGCAGCTTAGCGCGAGGAGGTAGTAATTCACCCCTCCACTTT.

The V call is TRBV19, the J call TRBJ2-6; D is possibly TRBD2 (5 bases). Germline assignment: CDR1 LNHDA and CDR2 SQIVND (reference sequence). The CDR3 sequence is 14 residues long. Deletions cut 7 bases from V and 2 bases from J, with 9 bases between. This CDR3 is CASTKGAGANVLTF. The CDR3 DNA sequence: TGTGCCAGTACCAAGGGAGCTGGGGCCAACGTCCTGACTTTC.

The V and J genes are TRBV4-1 and TRBJ1-2, with D perhaps TRBD1 (6 bases). Germline V gene lookup returns CDR1 MGHRA and CDR2 YSYEKL. Trimming took off 4 bases at V and 2 bases at J, with 11 bases between the two ends. This CDR3 has 14 residues. The CDR3 is CASSPDGQNYGYTF. The DNA of the CDR3 is TGCGCCAGCAGCCCAGACGGACAGAACTATGGCTACACCTTC.

The chain uses TRBV7-9 and TRBJ1-2; TRBD1 agrees at 8 bases. The CDR3 loop spans 16 amino acids. Germline loops: CDR1 SEHNR, CDR2 FQNEAQ (reference sequence). Trimming removed 1 base from V and 4 bases from J; junction bases left unmatched: 8. CDR3 loop: CASSLDWQGAIYGYTF. CDR3 sequence (DNA): TGTGCCAGCAGCTTAGACTGGCAGGGGGCGATCTATGGCTACACCTTC.

The chain employs TRBV5-1 and TRBJ2-1, with D maybe TRBD2 (6 bases). Per the germline V gene, CDR1 is SGHRS and CDR2 is YFSETQ. With 6 bases removed from V and 7 bases from J, the gap between germline ends came to 20 bases. The CDR3 is 15 amino acids. This chain's CDR3 is CASTPSGPGVNEQFF. For the CDR3, the DNA is TGCGCCAGCACCCCATCGGGCCCGGGGGTGAATGAGCAGTTCTTC.

This rearrangement joins TRBV3-1 (or the pseudogene TRBV3-2) to TRBJ1-2, with 11 positions matching TRBD1. This CDR3 comprises 16 residues. Germline CDR1 reads LGHDT; CDR2 reads YNNKEL (reference sequence). The junction had 6 bases not matched to a gene; V was cut back by 1 base and J by 5 bases. The DNA of the CDR3 is TGTGCCAGCAGCCAAGTAGGGACAGGGGGGGGTTATGGCTACACCTTC. It translates to CASSQVGTGGGYGYTF.

The DNA of the CDR3 is TGCGCCAGCAGTGCCGCGGGACGGAGGGTAAACACTGAAGCTTTCTTT. It encodes CASSAAGRRVNTEAFF. The chain joins TRBV5-1 to TRBJ1-1, with TRBD1 as a possible D gene (5 bases). This CDR3 spans 16 amino acids. V was cut by 5 bases and J by 2 bases, with 19 bases left in between. Germline V gene data show CDR1 as SGHRS and CDR2 as YFSETQ.

The gene calls are TRBV11-2 and TRBJ2-7; D remains ambiguous. V lost 1 base and J 12 bases, leaving 10 bases between the germline ends. The CDR3 loop spans 11 amino acids. Germline CDR1 is SGHAT and CDR2 is FQNNGV. The CDR3 here is CASSLGNKGYF. The CDR3 DNA follows: TGTGCCAGCAGCTTAGGTAACAAAGGGTACTTC.

The chain combines TRBV7-9 with TRBJ1-6, with D unclear. CDR1 SEHNR and CDR2 FQNEAQ come from the germline V gene (reference sequence). Trimming removed 4 bases from V and 0 bases from J, with 7 bases in between. This CDR3 has 15 amino acids. The CDR3 DNA reads TGTGCCAGCAGCTATCTTAGCTCCTATAATTCACCCCTCCACTTT. It translates to CASSYLSSYNSPLHF.

The chain has TRBV3-1 (or the pseudogene TRBV3-2) and TRBJ1-2; D might be TRBD1 (6 bases). CDR1 and CDR2 from the germline V gene are LGHDT and YNNKEL (reference sequence). V dropped 1 base and J dropped 7 bases, with 16 bases sitting between them. The CDR3 has 15 residues. The CDR3 DNA reads as TGTGCCAGCAGCCAAGCGCTGACAGGAAGGGGTGGCTACACCTTC. It is translated as CASSQALTGRGGYTF.

The chain employs TRBV29-1 and TRBJ2-7, with D perhaps given as TRBD1 or TRBD2 (5 bases each). The V gene lost 1 base and the J gene lost 2 bases, with 12 bases spanning the gap. CDR1 and CDR2 from the germline V gene are SQVTM and ANQGSEA. The CDR3 sequence is 14 residues long. CDR3 DNA sequence: TGCAGCGTTGAAGTTGGGACCGAAACCTACGAGCAGTACTTC. Translation: CSVEVGTETYEQYF.

This chain connects TRBV6-5 to TRBJ2-3; 7 bases agree with TRBD2. In germline, CDR1 is MNHEY, CDR2 SVGAGI. CDR3 length equals 15 residues. Trimming removed 0 bases from V and 4 bases from J; junction bases left unmatched: 4. The CDR3 reads CASSYSGLVSDTQYF. CDR3 DNA sequence: TGTGCCAGCAGTTACTCTGGACTAGTCTCAGATACGCAGTATTTT.

The V call is TRBV7-2, the J call TRBJ1-2; weak D call: TRBD1 (5 bases). CDR3 length: 15 amino acids. V lost 6 bases to trimming and J lost 2 bases, with 16 bases between them. Germline CDR1 reads SGHTA; CDR2 reads FQGNSA. The CDR3 region is CASRLRPGPNYGYTF. Here the CDR3 DNA reads TGTGCCAGCAGACTTCGACCGGGACCGAACTATGGCTACACCTTC.

The V call is TRBV23-1, the J call TRBJ1-5; D may be TRBD1 (5 bases). TRBV23-1 is noted as an ORF with a role that remains uncertain. V lost 0 bases and J 6 bases, leaving 15 bases between the germline ends. There are 16 residues in the CDR3. This CDR3 is CASSQSRWVGTQPQHF. The CDR3 DNA sequence: TGCGCCAGCAGTCAATCGCGTTGGGTAGGGACTCAGCCCCAGCATTTT.

V and J are TRBV6-5 and TRBJ1-1, with TRBD1 matching over 7 bases. V dropped 6 bases and J dropped 0; count of bases not matched to a gene: 1. Germline loops: CDR1 MNHEY, CDR2 SVGAGI. This CDR3 is 13 amino acids long. This CDR3 is CASSDRVNTEAFF. CDR3 DNA: TGTGCCAGCAGCGACAGGGTGAACACTGAAGCTTTCTTT.

This sequence joins TRBV7-9 and TRBJ1-1; D might be TRBD1 (5 bases). From germline, CDR1 is SEHNR and CDR2 FQNEAQ (reference sequence). V was trimmed by 5 bases and J by 3 bases, leaving 16 bases between them. The CDR3 contains 15 residues. The CDR3 nucleotides read TGTGCCAGCAGCCCCCCCGGGACGGCACACACTGAAGCTTTCTTT. Translating it yields CASSPPGTAHTEAFF. The variable domain in full, completed from reference TRBV7-9 and TRBJ1-1, reads DTGVSQNPRHKITKRGQNVTFRCDPISEHNRLYWYRQTLGQGPEFLTYFQNEAQLEKSRLLSDRFSAERPKGSFSTLEIQRTEQGDSAMYLCASSPPGTAHTEAFFGQGTRLTVV.